The present TCR beta chain was sequenced within a study of cytomegalovirus exposure and HLA in healthy donors. The study, taken as a whole, reports: Cytomegalovirus association was listed for 150 to 200 TCR beta chains. Earlier analysis looked at TCR beta V segments, and most were productive about 90% or about 30% of the time.

Turning to this clone: Its specificity is not known.

PCR primers comprised 60 Vbeta and 13 Jbeta primers. Measured with immunoSEQ multiplex PCR; TCRdb has only the in-frame clones, and not every one. This sample's table reports tens of thousands of clones. Germline CDR1 and CDR2: SGHRS and YFSETQ. Trimming took 4 bases from V and 5 from J, leaving 24 bases between them. There are 17 residues in the CDR3. The material sequenced was PBMCs. This TCR was recovered from a woman between 45 and 65 years old in good health and CMV-seropositive. The rearrangement links TRBV5-1 to TRBJ2-5, with TRBD2 as a possible D gene (6 bases). For the CDR3, the DNA is TGCGCCAGCAGCGGACGGAGGGGCACGGGCCTACGGGAGACCCAGTACTTC. It encodes CASSGRRGTGLRETQYF.